Below are 14 T cell receptor beta chains sequenced from a single sample in a study of cytomegalovirus exposure and HLA in healthy donors. The PCR had 60 Vbeta and 13 Jbeta primers. The assay was immunoSEQ multiplex PCR, and TCRdb's table has in-frame clones only and misses some. The sample comprises about 140,000 clones, about 80% of which are singletons, and about 5% rests with the top ten. Sequenced material: PBMCs. The receptors stem from a male donor in good health and CMV-seronegative.

The V gene is TRBV12-5, the J gene TRBJ2-7; weak D call: TRBD1 (5 bases). The length of the CDR3 is 14 residues. Germline V gene data show CDR1 as LGHNT and CDR2 as FRNRAP. The ends were cut back, 0 bases at V and 3 bases at J, with 9 bases in the middle. CDR3 nucleotide sequence: TGTGCTAGTGGTTTGGTACGACAGAACTACGAGCAGTACTTC. It specifies CASGLVRQNYEQYF.

Comment on this clone: Within the sample, other DNA sequences also encode this same CDR3. V and J are TRBV27 and TRBJ1-1; no clear D. Deletions cut 3 bases from V and 1 base from J, with 6 bases between. The CDR3 covers 13 residues. Germline V lookup: CDR1 MNHEY, CDR2 SMNVEV (reference sequence). The DNA of the CDR3 is TGTGCCAGCAGTTTGAGGCAGAACACTGAAGCTTTCTTT. Encoded protein: CASSLRQNTEAFF.

The gene calls are TRBV10-3 and TRBJ1-2, with 7 bases lining up with TRBD1. Germline CDR1 and CDR2: ENHRY and SYGVKD. Germline trimming cut 0 bases from V and 8 bases from J; bases unmatched to any gene: 15. This CDR3 contains 17 residues. CDR3 sequence: CAISESGTVGLGWGYTF. Written as DNA, the CDR3 is TGTGCCATCAGTGAGTCGGGGACAGTAGGCCTCGGTTGGGGCTACACCTTC.

The chain is built from TRBV29-1 and TRBJ2-1, with 9 bases fitting TRBD1. V lost 1 base to trimming and J lost 4 bases; unmatched junction nucleotides: 5. The CDR3 has 15 amino acids. The germline V gene encodes CDR1 SQVTM and CDR2 ANQGSEA. The CDR3 bases are TGCAGCGTTGAAGGGGACAGGGAGCAATACAATGAGCAGTTCTTC. This codes for CSVEGDREQYNEQFF.

The chain is built from TRBV7-3 and TRBJ1-1; perhaps TRBD1 as D (5 bases). There are 13 residues in the CDR3. The ends were cut back, 2 bases at V and 5 bases at J, with 9 bases in the middle. The germline V gene has CDR1 SGHTA and CDR2 FQGTGA. The CDR3, as DNA: TGTGCCAGCAGCTTATTCGGGGGGACTGAAGCTTTCTTT. Protein sequence: CASSLFGGTEAFF.

This clone was counted once. CDR3 DNA sequence: TGCAGCGCGGGACAGAACACTGAAGCTTTCTTT. Translation: CSAGQNTEAFF. This chain uses TRBV29-1 with TRBJ1-1, with D maybe TRBD1 (6 bases). The CDR3 covers 11 residues. Germline values: CDR1 SQVTM, CDR2 ANQGSEA. Trimming left V 7 bases short and J 1 base short, with 7 bases between.

The chain joins TRBV4-1 to TRBJ1-6; D might be TRBD1 (5 bases). The CDR3 consists of 15 residues. The germline V gene encodes CDR1 MGHRA and CDR2 YSYEKL. V was trimmed by 2 bases and J by 9 bases, leaving 14 bases between them. In DNA, the CDR3 is TGCGCCAGCAGCCAAAACGGCCTCCAGGGTTCACCCCTCCACTTT. It specifies CASSQNGLQGSPLHF.

Written as DNA, the CDR3 is TGTGCCAGTACCCGAGGAGGCGCGGGAGATACGCAGTATTTT. Translated, it gives CASTRGGAGDTQYF. The chain uses TRBV19 and TRBJ2-3, with D perhaps TRBD2 (5 bases). Germline assignment: CDR1 LNHDA and CDR2 SQIVND (reference sequence). Trimming took off 7 bases at V and 5 bases at J, with 16 bases between the two ends. This CDR3 spans 14 amino acids.

This chain uses TRBV7-2 with TRBJ2-2; no firm D call. The CDR3 is made up of 13 amino acids. The germline V gene has CDR1 SGHTA and CDR2 FQGNSA. Deletions cut 8 bases from V and 5 bases from J, with 12 bases between. This CDR3 is CASVSLLTGELFF. For the CDR3, the DNA is TGTGCCAGCGTCAGTCTGTTAACCGGGGAGCTGTTTTTT.

This clone was observed a handful of times. The rearrangement uses TRBV12-2 and TRBJ1-4; the DNA was not compared with TRBD1, the D call given in the table. TRBV12-2 is a known pseudogene. The CDR3 consists of 13 residues. In nucleotides, the CDR3 is TGTGCAAGTCGCTTAGGACAGGGTGAAAAACTGTTTTTT. This encodes CASRLGQGEKLFF.

The V gene is TRBV6-6, the J gene TRBJ1-4; D unresolved. CDR1 and CDR2 from the germline V gene are MNHNY and SVGAGI (reference sequence). The CDR3 has 16 residues. The germline V and J ends were trimmed by 5 bases and 0 bases, with 13 bases remaining between them. The CDR3 here is CASSGQAHATNEKLFF. DNA for the CDR3: TGTGCCAGCAGTGGGCAGGCTCATGCAACTAATGAAAAACTGTTTTTT.

This chain uses TRBV5-4 with TRBJ2-2; 10 nucleotides align to TRBD1. CDR1 is SGHNT and CDR2 is YYREEE in the germline V gene (reference sequence). This CDR3 contains 17 residues. The trim removed 0 bases at V and 3 bases at J, leaving 5 bases unmatched. As DNA, the CDR3 is TGTGCCAGCAGCTTGGCCTTCGGGACAGGGGACACCGGGGAGCTGTTTTTT. It is translated as CASSLAFGTGDTGELFF.

The V and J genes are TRBV5-1 and TRBJ2-1; 8 positions agree with TRBD2. The CDR3 has 13 residues. Germline lookup yields CDR1 SGHRS and CDR2 YFSETQ. J lost 7 bases, V lost 2 bases, and 2 bases had no gene match. CDR3 DNA sequence: TGCGCCAGCAGCTTTAGCGGGGAAAATGAGCAGTTCTTC. It specifies CASSFSGENEQFF. The full variable domain, completed using reference TRBV5-1 and TRBJ2-1, is KAGVTQTPRYLIKTRGQQVTLSCSPISGHRSVSWYQQTPGQGLQFLFEYFSETQRNKGNFPGRFSGRQFSNSRSEMNVSTLELGDSALYLCASSFSGENEQFFGPGTRLTVL.

V is TRBV6-5 and J is TRBJ2-6; 9 bases map to TRBD1. The CDR3 is 15 residues long. Germline CDR1 MNHEY, CDR2 SVGAGI. V was pared by 5 bases and J by 4 bases, with 3 bases of the junction left unmatched. The chain's CDR3 is CASSKQGAGANVLTF. The CDR3 DNA sequence: TGTGCCAGCAGTAAACAGGGGGCCGGGGCCAACGTCCTGACTTTC.